This T cell receptor beta chain was recovered during a study of blood T cell repertoires in COVID-19. Study as a whole: Italy, Spain and the United States were the sources of the convalescent and acute COVID-19 samples.

Sequencing was performed with immunoSEQ multiplex PCR; in TCRdb, only in-frame clones are kept and a portion is missing. The table includes approximately 120,000 clones, 75% to 90% detected once. What was sequenced was peripheral blood. This receptor was identified in a woman aged 50 to 60 with acute or convalescent COVID-19.

The CDR3 spells CASSLEGQQETQYF. CDR3 DNA sequence: TGTGCCAGCAGCTTAGAGGGGCAGCAAGAGACCCAGTACTTC. The J gene is TRBJ2-5, the V gene TRBV7-9; weak D call: TRBD1 (5 bases). Trimming left V 1 base short and J 2 bases short, with 8 bases between. Germline CDR1 and CDR2: SEHNR and FQNEAQ (reference sequence). This CDR3 has 14 amino acids.